The 24 T cell receptor beta chains below all came from one sample that was sequenced in a study of T cell changes during pregnancy in multiple sclerosis. The protocol was immunoSEQ multiplex PCR, while the TCRdb copy is restricted to in-frame clones and leaves out a portion. This table holds roughly 80,000 clones, 85% to 95% found once. This material consisted of peripheral blood, taken in the second trimester of pregnancy. The receptors originated from a female donor with multiple sclerosis, enrolled in a pregnancy study.

The chain carries TRBV30 and TRBJ2-3, with 7 positions matching TRBD2. The germline V gene encodes CDR1 GTSNPN and CDR2 SVGIG (reference sequence). The CDR3 has 12 amino acids. V lost 3 bases, J lost 10 bases, and 7 bases stayed unmatched. CDR3 in DNA: TGTGCCTGGAGCATTCGGGGACTATCGCAGTATTTT. Protein product: CAWSIRGLSQYF. Looking up the rest from reference TRBV30 and TRBJ2-3 gives the full variable domain: SQTIHQWPATLVQPVGSPLSLECTVEGTSNPNLYWYRQAAGRGLQLLFYSVGIGQISSEVPQNLSASRPQDRQFILSSKKLLLSDSGFYLCAWSIRGLSQYFGPGTRLTVL.

The rearrangement uses TRBV10-3 and TRBJ2-7, with 9 bases matching TRBD1. This CDR3 is 15 amino acids long. The V gene end was trimmed by 6 bases and the J gene end by 2 bases; junction bases not matched to a gene: 8. Germline CDR1 is ENHRY and CDR2 is SYGVKD. This CDR3 is CAIRGPQGAAYEQYF. Written as DNA, the CDR3 is TGTGCCATCAGGGGACCACAGGGGGCGGCCTACGAGCAGTACTTC.

This chain joins TRBV5-6 and TRBJ1-1; D not certain. In germline, CDR1 is SGHDT, CDR2 YYEEEE. This CDR3 spans 13 amino acids. V gave up 5 bases and J gave up 2 bases, with 10 bases separating them. CDR3 in amino acids: CASRRVRNTEAFF. As DNA, the CDR3 is TGTGCCAGCAGGCGCGTGCGAAACACTGAAGCTTTCTTT.

The chain uses TRBV7-3 and TRBJ1-1; perhaps TRBD1 as D (5 bases). The CDR3 covers 13 residues. The germline gives CDR1 SGHTA, CDR2 FQGTGA. The V and J ends lost 3 bases and 5 bases respectively, with 10 bases between them. CDR3 nucleotide sequence: TGTGCCAGCAGCTTCGGGGGAGCGACTGAAGCTTTCTTT. The encoded protein is CASSFGGATEAFF. Complete variable domain (other parts from reference TRBV7-3 and TRBJ1-1): GAGVSQTPSNKVTEKGKYVELRCDPISGHTALYWYRQSLGQGPEFLIYFQGTGAADDSGLPNDRFFAVRPEGSVSTLKIQRTERGDSAVYLCASSFGGATEAFFGQGTRLTVV.

The genes are TRBV7-9 and TRBJ1-1; 10 nucleotides line up with TRBD1. The V gene end was trimmed by 4 bases and the J gene end by 7 bases; junction bases not matched to a gene: 3. This CDR3 contains 13 residues. CDR1 and CDR2 from the germline V gene are SEHNR and FQNEAQ (reference sequence). CDR3 in amino acids: CASSYRDRGEAFF. The DNA of the CDR3 is TGTGCCAGCAGCTACCGGGACAGGGGTGAAGCTTTCTTT. Variable domain in full (rest from reference TRBV7-9 and TRBJ1-1): DTGVSQNPRHKITKRGQNVTFRCDPISEHNRLYWYRQTLGQGPEFLTYFQNEAQLEKSRLLSDRFSAERPKGSFSTLEIQRTEQGDSAMYLCASSYRDRGEAFFGQGTRLTVV.

J is TRBJ2-7 and V is TRBV30; D is ambiguous. This CDR3 is 11 amino acids long. Germline V gene data show CDR1 as GTSNPN and CDR2 as SVGIG (reference sequence). V was trimmed by 0 bases and J by 6 bases, leaving 6 bases between them. The DNA of the CDR3 is TGTGCCTGGAGTGTTACGAGCGAGCAGTACTTC. The encoded protein is CAWSVTSEQYF.

The chain carries TRBV6-1 and TRBJ1-5; 9 nucleotides agree with TRBD1. This CDR3 is 13 amino acids long. After removal of 7 bases from V and 6 bases from J, the junction contained 4 bases not matched to a gene. CDR1 and CDR2 from the germline V gene are MNHNS and SASEGT. CDR3 in DNA: TGTGCCAGCACCGGGACAGGGATTCAGCCCCAGCATTTT. Amino acid sequence: CASTGTGIQPQHF.

The chain has TRBV6-4 and TRBJ2-1, with D possibly TRBD1 on 6 matching bases. There are 15 residues in the CDR3. Trimming took off 3 bases at V and 6 bases at J, with 15 bases between the two ends. From germline, CDR1 is MRHNA and CDR2 SNTAGT. The chain's CDR3 is CASSELTGQVNEQFF. DNA for the CDR3: TGTGCCAGCAGTGAACTCACAGGGCAGGTCAATGAGCAGTTCTTC.

The genes are TRBV7-2 and TRBJ1-1, with TRBD1 identical over 7 bases. J was trimmed by 1 base and V by 10 bases; bases with no gene match: 6. This CDR3 has 13 residues. Germline V CDR1 and CDR2: SGHTA, FQGNSA. The CDR3 spells CATGRTGNTEAFF. The CDR3, as DNA: TGTGCCACGGGAAGGACAGGGAACACTGAAGCTTTCTTT.

V and J are TRBV5-6 and TRBJ2-3; 7 nucleotides align to TRBD1. The CDR3 length is 15 residues. CDR1 and CDR2 from the germline V gene are SGHDT and YYEEEE. Trimming cost V 3 bases and J 2 bases; bases outside gene matches: 6. The CDR3 spells CASSYPTGNTDTQYF. The CDR3 DNA is TGTGCCAGCAGCTACCCGACAGGGAACACAGATACGCAGTATTTT.

The V gene is TRBV7-3, the J gene TRBJ1-1; no definite D call. The germline CDR1 and CDR2 sequences are SGHTA and FQGTGA. The V end lost 3 bases, the J end lost 6 bases, and 11 bases lay between the germline ends. The CDR3 length is 13 residues. CDR3 protein: CASSFPVGPEAFF. In DNA, the CDR3 is TGTGCCAGCAGCTTCCCCGTGGGCCCTGAAGCTTTCTTT.

V usage is TRBV5-6 and J usage is TRBJ2-5; TRBD2 aligns across 9 bases. Germline V gene lookup returns CDR1 SGHDT and CDR2 YYEEEE. The CDR3 contains 16 residues. J lost 2 bases, V lost 0 bases, and 5 bases had no gene match. The CDR3 DNA reads as TGTGCCAGCAGCTTGGCCGGGACTAGCAGTCAAGAGACCCAGTACTTC. It codes for CASSLAGTSSQETQYF.

The V gene is TRBV5-1, the J gene TRBJ2-7, with a weak D call TRBD1 (6 bases). Germline CDR1 is SGHRS and CDR2 is YFSETQ. The CDR3 sequence is 15 residues long. V was shortened by 4 bases and J by 5 bases, with 19 bases between the two germline ends. This CDR3 is CASSIGQTPRDEQYF. The CDR3 DNA reads TGCGCCAGCAGCATAGGACAGACCCCTCGCGACGAGCAGTACTTC.

V gene TRBV4-1 combines with J gene TRBJ2-2, with 9 bases that match TRBD1. Germline CDR1 reads MGHRA; CDR2 reads YSYEKL. This CDR3 is 15 amino acids long. With V trimmed by 3 bases and J by 5 bases, 4 bases remained unmatched. CDR3 DNA sequence: TGCGCCAGCAGCCAGGAGACAGGGGGAACCGGGGAGCTGTTTTTT. It encodes CASSQETGGTGELFF.

This chain uses TRBV2 with TRBJ2-1; D may be TRBD1 (6 bases). This CDR3 contains 15 residues. Germline lookup yields CDR1 SNHLY and CDR2 FYNNEI. V lost 2 bases to trimming and J lost 0 bases, with 8 bases between them. The CDR3 DNA is TGTGCCAGCAGTGAAAAGACAGGCTCCTACAATGAGCAGTTCTTC. It yields the protein CASSEKTGSYNEQFF. Full variable domain (rest looked up from reference TRBV2 and TRBJ2-1): EPEVTQTPSHQVTQMGQEVILRCVPISNHLYFYWYRQILGQKVEFLVSFYNNEISEKSEIFDDQFSVERPDGSNFTLKIRSTKLEDSAMYFCASSEKTGSYNEQFFGPGTRLTVL.

The chain couples TRBV9 to TRBJ2-1, with D possibly TRBD1 on 6 matching bases. Deletions cut 0 bases from V and 10 bases from J, with 17 bases between. This CDR3 has 15 amino acids. Looked up from germline, CDR1 is SGDLS and CDR2 is YYNGEE. The CDR3: CASSVEAGVLSEQFF. The CDR3 region has the DNA TGTGCCAGCAGCGTAGAGGCAGGGGTTCTAAGCGAGCAGTTCTTC.

This chain links TRBV18 with TRBJ1-1; 11 bases fit TRBD1. Per germline, CDR1 KGHSH and CDR2 LQKENI. This CDR3 region has 17 residues. The V gene end was trimmed by 0 bases and the J gene end by 4 bases; junction bases not matched to a gene: 7. In nucleotides, the CDR3 is TGTGCCAGCTCACCACCGGCGGGACAGGGGGGTTTCACTGAAGCTTTCTTT. Translated: CASSPPAGQGGFTEAFF. Complete variable domain (other parts from reference TRBV18 and TRBJ1-1): NAGVMQNPRHLVRRRGQEARLRCSPMKGHSHVYWYRQLPEEGLKFMVYLQKENIIDESGMPKERFSAEFPKEGPSILRIQQVVRGDSAAYFCASSPPAGQGGFTEAFFGQGTRLTVV.

The V gene is TRBV27, the J gene TRBJ1-6; 9 bases are a match to TRBD1. V gave up 8 bases and J gave up 9 bases; unmatched junction bases: 11. Germline V gene lookup returns CDR1 MNHEY and CDR2 SMNVEV (reference sequence). The CDR3 covers 15 residues. The CDR3 region has the DNA TGTGCCAGCGGCGACTCCGGGACAGGGCCTTCACCCCTCCACTTT. This gives the protein CASGDSGTGPSPLHF.

This chain links TRBV5-1 with TRBJ1-6; D possibly corresponds to TRBD1 (6 bases). Trimming stripped 4 bases from V and 10 bases from J, with 15 bases between. The CDR3 length is 14 residues. Per the germline V gene, CDR1 is SGHRS and CDR2 is YFSETQ. The CDR3 bases are TGCGCCAGCAGCGTAGAGGGGGATTGGTCACCCCTCCACTTT. Residues: CASSVEGDWSPLHF.

This clone has only one observation. One end of the junction is discordant with germline, which a read error may explain. The chain recombines TRBV13 with TRBJ1-1; 7 bases align to TRBD1. The CDR3 is 15 amino acids. Germline V gives CDR1 PRHDT, CDR2 FYEKMQ (reference sequence). The CDR3 sequence: CVQRQTGLLNTEAFF. CDR3 sequence (DNA): TGCGTCCAGCGACAGACAGGGCTACTGAACACTGAAGCTTTCTTT. The whole variable domain, remainder taken from reference TRBV13 and TRBJ1-1, is AAGVIQSPRHLIKEKRETATLKCYPIPRHDTVYWYQQGPGQDPQFLISFYEKMQSDKGSIPDRFSAQQFSDYHSELNMSSLELGDSALYFCVQRQTGLLNTEAFFGQGTRLTVV.

The genes are TRBV2 and TRBJ1-1; D not certain. The CDR3 has 12 residues. The V and J ends lost 6 bases and 1 base respectively, with 6 bases between them. CDR1 is SNHLY and CDR2 is FYNNEI in the germline V gene. The CDR3 region has the DNA TGTGCCAGCAGGCCGGGGAACACTGAAGCTTTCTTT. Amino acid sequence: CASRPGNTEAFF.

The genes are TRBV2 and TRBJ1-5, with TRBD1 identical over 9 bases. Germline V gives CDR1 SNHLY, CDR2 FYNNEI. There are 17 residues in the CDR3. After removal of 4 bases from V and 7 bases from J, the junction contained 14 bases not matched to a gene. Here the CDR3 DNA reads TGTGCCAGCAGTGTCGGGGACAGGGAACTCGTCGGACAGCCCCAGCATTTT. Translated: CASSVGDRELVGQPQHF.

The chain combines TRBV4-1 with TRBJ2-1; 7 bases match TRBD1. This CDR3 has 11 residues. Germline V gene lookup returns CDR1 MGHRA and CDR2 YSYEKL. J lost 14 bases, V lost 0 bases, and 1 base had no gene match. The CDR3, as DNA: TGCGCCAGCAGCCAAGACCAGGGGGAGTTCTTC. Translation gives CASSQDQGEFF.

This chain joins TRBV19 and TRBJ2-1; D is perhaps TRBD1 (5 bases). Germline CDR1 LNHDA, CDR2 SQIVND (reference sequence). The CDR3 covers 12 residues. Between the trimmed V and J ends, which lost 5 bases and 10 bases, there was a span of 12 bases. The CDR3, as DNA: TGTGCCAGTAGTCCCCAGGGTGACGAGCAGTTCTTC. This gives the protein CASSPQGDEQFF.